This T cell receptor (beta chain) is from a study of shared clonotypes between healthy human individuals. The method was immunoSEQ multiplex PCR; TCRdb's version includes in-frame clones alone and lacks a portion of them. The repertoire holds around 2.3 million clones, approximately 94% seen once, with around 0.13% in the top ten. Losses at the gene ends were 6 bases for V and 6 bases for J; bases not matched to a gene: 9. The germline CDR1 and CDR2 sequences are SQVTM and ANQGSEA. The CDR3 has 14 amino acids. This TCR was sampled from a man between 18 and 29 years old in good health. The specimen sequenced was naive CD4+ T cells sorted from blood. Subset reported: CD45RA+ positively selected. The rearrangement joins TRBV29-1 to TRBJ1-2, with TRBD1 matching 11 bases. The CDR3, as DNA: TGCAGCGTGATAACCGGGACAGGGGGAAATGGCTACACCTTC. Protein product: CSVITGTGGNGYTF.